The subject of this entry is one T cell receptor beta chain. Primers used in a second PCR of about 6 to 11 cycles were a sample-barcoded 5' primer and a J-beta primer mix. TCRdb reanalysed the 5' RACE reads using MiXCR and keeps one entry per CDR3 protein. Of approximately 770,000 distinct CDR3 sequences in the sample, about three fifths are singletons; the top ten hold about 20%. This entry is derived from a study of blood T cells in healthy people across ages. The CDR3 runs 14 residues. Germline values: CDR1 LNHNV, CDR2 YYDKDF (reference sequence). The clonotype was recovered from a man aged 25 to 45 in good health. Sequencing used blood. J is TRBJ2-5 and V is TRBV15; a weak D match, TRBD1 (7 bases). The end of the DNA aligns better with TRBJ2-7, so the J call may be wrong. CDR3: CATARWRGPYEQYF. In nucleotides, the CDR3 is TGTGCCACCGCCCGATGGAGGGGGCCGTACGAGCAGTACTTC.